This record covers a single TCR beta chain. The antigen is unknown. The study did not record CMV serostatus for this donor. It was with 60 Vbeta and 13 Jbeta primers that the PCR ran. Original processing methods: In a later analysis, of 79 million or so unique beta chains, about 10 million appeared in at least two donors. Assay used: immunoSEQ multiplex PCR; TCRdb lists only in-frame clones, some missing. Clone size and the V and J calls come from that table; the DNA yielded D and trimming. The table lists over 85,000 clones, nearly 65% of them singletons. These data originate in a study of cytomegalovirus exposure and HLA in healthy donors. This CDR3 spans 13 amino acids. The V gene's germline CDR1 is SGHTA and CDR2 FQGNSA. V was cut by 5 bases and J by 3 bases, with 11 bases left in between. General study points: The study found most TCR sequences rare, yet found some public TCRs in many donors.

The sequenced sample was PBMCs. The sequence was collected from a human donor in good health. This chain joins TRBV7-2 and TRBJ2-7, with TRBD2 as a possible D gene (6 bases). The CDR3 here is CASSLGGVYEQYF. The CDR3 bases are TGTGCCAGCAGCCTGGGGGGAGTCTACGAGCAGTACTTC.